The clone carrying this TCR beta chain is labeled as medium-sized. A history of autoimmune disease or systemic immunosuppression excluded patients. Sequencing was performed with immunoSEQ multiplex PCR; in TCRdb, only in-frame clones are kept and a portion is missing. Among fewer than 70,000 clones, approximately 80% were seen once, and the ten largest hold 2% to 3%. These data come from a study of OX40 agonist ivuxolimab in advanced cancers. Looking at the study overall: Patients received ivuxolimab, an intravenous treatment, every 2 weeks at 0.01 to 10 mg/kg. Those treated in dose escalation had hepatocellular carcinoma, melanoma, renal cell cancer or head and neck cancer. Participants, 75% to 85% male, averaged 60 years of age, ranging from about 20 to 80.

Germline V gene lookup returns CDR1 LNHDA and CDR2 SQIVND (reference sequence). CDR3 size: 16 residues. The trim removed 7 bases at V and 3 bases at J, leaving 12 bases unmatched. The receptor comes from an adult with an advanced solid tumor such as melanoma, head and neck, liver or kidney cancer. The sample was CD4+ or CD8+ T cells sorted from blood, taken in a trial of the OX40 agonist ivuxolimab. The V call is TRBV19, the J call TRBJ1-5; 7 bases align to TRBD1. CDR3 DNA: TGTGCCAGTACCCAGGGGGAGGGTGTGTCCAATCAGCCCCAGCATTTT. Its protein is CASTQGEGVSNQPQHF.